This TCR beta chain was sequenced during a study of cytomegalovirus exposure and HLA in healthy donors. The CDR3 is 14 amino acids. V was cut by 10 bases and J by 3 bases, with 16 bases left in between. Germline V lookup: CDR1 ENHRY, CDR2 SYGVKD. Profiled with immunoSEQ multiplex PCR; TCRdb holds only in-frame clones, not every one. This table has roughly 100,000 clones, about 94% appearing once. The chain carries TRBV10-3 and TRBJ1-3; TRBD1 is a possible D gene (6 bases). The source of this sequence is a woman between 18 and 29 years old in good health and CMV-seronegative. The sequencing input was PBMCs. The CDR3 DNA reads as TGTGCCACCGGGGGGGGGCAAGATGGAAACACCATATATTTT. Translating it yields CATGGGQDGNTIYF.